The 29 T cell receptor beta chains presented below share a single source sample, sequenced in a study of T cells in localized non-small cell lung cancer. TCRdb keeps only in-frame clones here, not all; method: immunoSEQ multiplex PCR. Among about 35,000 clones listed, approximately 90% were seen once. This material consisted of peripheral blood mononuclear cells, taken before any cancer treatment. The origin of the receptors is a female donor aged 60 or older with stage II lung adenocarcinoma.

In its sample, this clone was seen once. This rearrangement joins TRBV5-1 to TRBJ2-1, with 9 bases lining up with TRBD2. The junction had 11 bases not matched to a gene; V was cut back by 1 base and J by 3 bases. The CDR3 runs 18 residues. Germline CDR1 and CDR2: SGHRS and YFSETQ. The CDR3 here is CASSLYSFSGRIYNEQFF. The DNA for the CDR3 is TGCGCCAGCAGCTTGTACTCCTTCAGCGGGAGGATCTACAATGAGCAGTTCTTC.

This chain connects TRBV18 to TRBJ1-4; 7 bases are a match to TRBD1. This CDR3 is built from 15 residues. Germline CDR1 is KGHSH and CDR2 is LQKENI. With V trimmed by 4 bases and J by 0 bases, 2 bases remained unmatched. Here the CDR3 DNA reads TGTGCCAGCTCACTCACAGGGGCAACTAATGAAAAACTGTTTTTT. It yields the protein CASSLTGATNEKLFF.

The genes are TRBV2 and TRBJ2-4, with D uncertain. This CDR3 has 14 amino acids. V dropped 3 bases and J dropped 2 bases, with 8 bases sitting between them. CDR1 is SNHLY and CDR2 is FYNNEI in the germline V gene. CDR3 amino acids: CASSDSGTKNIQYF. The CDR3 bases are TGTGCCAGCAGTGATTCAGGTACCAAAAACATTCAGTACTTC.

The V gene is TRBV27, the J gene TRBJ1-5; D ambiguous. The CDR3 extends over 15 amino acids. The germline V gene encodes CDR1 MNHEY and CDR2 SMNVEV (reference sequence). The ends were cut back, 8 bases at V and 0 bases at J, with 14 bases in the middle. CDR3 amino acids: CASRWTGNSNQPQHF. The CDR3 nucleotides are TGTGCCAGCCGCTGGACGGGGAATAGCAATCAGCCCCAGCATTTT.

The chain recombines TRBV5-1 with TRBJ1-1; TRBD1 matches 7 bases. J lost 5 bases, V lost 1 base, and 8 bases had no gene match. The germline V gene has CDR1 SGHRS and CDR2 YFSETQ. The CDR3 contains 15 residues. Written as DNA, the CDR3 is TGCGCCAGCAGCTTGATCCACACAGGGGAAACTGAAGCTTTCTTT. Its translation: CASSLIHTGETEAFF.

The CDR3: CSGVQGSGEQYF. CDR3 bases: TGCAGCGGGGTACAGGGATCCGGAGAGCAGTACTTC. The chain has TRBV29-1 and TRBJ2-7, with a tentative D call TRBD1 (6 bases). V dropped 7 bases and J dropped 7 bases, with 17 bases sitting between them. The V gene's germline CDR1 is SQVTM and CDR2 ANQGSEA. The CDR3 contains 12 residues.

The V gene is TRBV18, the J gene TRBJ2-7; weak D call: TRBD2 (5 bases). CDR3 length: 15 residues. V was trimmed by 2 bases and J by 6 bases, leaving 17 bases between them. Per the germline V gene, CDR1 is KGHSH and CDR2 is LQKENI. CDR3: CASSPGLLGESEQYF. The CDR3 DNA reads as TGTGCCAGCTCACCAGGGCTCTTGGGAGAGAGCGAGCAGTACTTC.

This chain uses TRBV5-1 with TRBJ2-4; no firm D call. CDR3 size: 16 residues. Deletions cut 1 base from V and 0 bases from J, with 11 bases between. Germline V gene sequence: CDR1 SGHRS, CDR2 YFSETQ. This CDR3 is CASSLSGVIAKNIQYF. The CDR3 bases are TGCGCCAGCAGCTTGTCTGGGGTTATAGCCAAAAACATTCAGTACTTC.

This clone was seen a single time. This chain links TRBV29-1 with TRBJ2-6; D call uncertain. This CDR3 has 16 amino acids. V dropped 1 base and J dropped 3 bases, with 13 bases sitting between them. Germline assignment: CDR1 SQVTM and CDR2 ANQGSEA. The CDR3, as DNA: TGCAGCGTTGAAGGTCCCCCATCCGGTGGGGCCAACGTCCTGACTTTC. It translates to CSVEGPPSGGANVLTF.

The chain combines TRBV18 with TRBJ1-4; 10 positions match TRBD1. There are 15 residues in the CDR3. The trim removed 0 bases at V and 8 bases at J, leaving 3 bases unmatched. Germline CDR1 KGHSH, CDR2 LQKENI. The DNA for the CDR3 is TGTGCCAGCTCACCACCCATGGGACAGGGGGAAAAACTGTTTTTT. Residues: CASSPPMGQGEKLFF.

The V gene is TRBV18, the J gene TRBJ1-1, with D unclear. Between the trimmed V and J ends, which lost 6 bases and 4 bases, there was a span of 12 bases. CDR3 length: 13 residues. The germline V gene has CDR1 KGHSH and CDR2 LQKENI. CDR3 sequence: CASSAGEGTEAFF. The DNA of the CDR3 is TGTGCCAGCTCGGCTGGGGAGGGCACTGAAGCTTTCTTT.

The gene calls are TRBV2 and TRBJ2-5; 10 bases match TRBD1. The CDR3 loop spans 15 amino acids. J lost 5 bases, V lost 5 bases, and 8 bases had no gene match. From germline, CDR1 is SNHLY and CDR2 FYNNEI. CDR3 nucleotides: TGTGCCAGCAGTAAAGACAGGGGGCGCGGGGAGACCCAGTACTTC. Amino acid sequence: CASSKDRGRGETQYF.

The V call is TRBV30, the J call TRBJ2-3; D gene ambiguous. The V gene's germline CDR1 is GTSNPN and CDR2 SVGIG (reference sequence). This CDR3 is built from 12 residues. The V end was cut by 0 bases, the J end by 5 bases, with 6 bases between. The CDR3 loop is CAWSVVEDTQYF. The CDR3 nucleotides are TGTGCCTGGAGTGTGGTAGAAGATACGCAGTATTTT. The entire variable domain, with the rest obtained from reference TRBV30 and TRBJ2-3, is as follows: SQTIHQWPATLVQPVGSPLSLECTVEGTSNPNLYWYRQAAGRGLQLLFYSVGIGQISSEVPQNLSASRPQDRQFILSSKKLLLSDSGFYLCAWSVVEDTQYFGPGTRLTVL.

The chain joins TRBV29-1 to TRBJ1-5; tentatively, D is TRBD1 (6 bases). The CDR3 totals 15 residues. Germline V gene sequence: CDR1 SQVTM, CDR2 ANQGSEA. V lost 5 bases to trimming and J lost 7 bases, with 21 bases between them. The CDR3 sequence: CSVSCTRGGGQPQHF. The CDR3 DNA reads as TGCAGCGTTAGTTGTACAAGGGGGGGTGGGCAGCCCCAGCATTTT.

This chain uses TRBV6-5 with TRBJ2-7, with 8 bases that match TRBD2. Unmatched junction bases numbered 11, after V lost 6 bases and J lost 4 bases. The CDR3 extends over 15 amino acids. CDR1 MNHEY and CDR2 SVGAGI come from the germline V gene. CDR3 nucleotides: TGTGCCAGCAGCCTACTTCCGGGGGGGACTTACGAGCAGTACTTC. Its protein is CASSLLPGGTYEQYF.

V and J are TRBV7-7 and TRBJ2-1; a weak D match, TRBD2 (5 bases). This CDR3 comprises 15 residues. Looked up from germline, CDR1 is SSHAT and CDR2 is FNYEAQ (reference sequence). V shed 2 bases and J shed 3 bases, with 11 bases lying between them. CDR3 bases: TGTGCCAGCAGCTTATCAGTGGGGAGCTACAATGAGCAGTTCTTC. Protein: CASSLSVGSYNEQFF.

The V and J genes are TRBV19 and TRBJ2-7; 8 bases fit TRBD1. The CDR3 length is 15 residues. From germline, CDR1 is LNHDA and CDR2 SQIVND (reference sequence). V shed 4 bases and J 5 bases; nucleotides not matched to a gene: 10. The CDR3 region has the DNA TGTGCCAGTAGTACCACACCCCGGACAGGGCACGAGCAGTACTTC. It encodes CASSTTPRTGHEQYF.

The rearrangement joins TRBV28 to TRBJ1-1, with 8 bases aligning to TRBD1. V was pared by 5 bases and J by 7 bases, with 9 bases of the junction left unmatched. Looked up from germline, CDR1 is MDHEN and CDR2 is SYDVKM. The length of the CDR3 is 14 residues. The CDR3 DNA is TGTGCCAGCAGTAGTACAGGGGGAAGTCGTGAAGCTTTCTTT. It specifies CASSSTGGSREAFF.

In DNA, the CDR3 is TGTGCCACCTCCGGGGGGTTGATGAACACTGAAGCTTTCTTT. This gives the protein CATSGGLMNTEAFF. The chain is built from TRBV2 and TRBJ1-1, with D possibly being TRBD1 (5 bases). This CDR3 is 14 amino acids long. Germline assignment: CDR1 SNHLY and CDR2 FYNNEI. The ends were cut back, 10 bases at V and 0 bases at J, with 15 bases in the middle.

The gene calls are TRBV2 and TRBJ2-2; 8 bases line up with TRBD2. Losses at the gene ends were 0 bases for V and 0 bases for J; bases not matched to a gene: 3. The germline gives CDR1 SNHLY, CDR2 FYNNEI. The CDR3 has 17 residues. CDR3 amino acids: CASSEAGAGANTGELFF. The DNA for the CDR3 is TGTGCCAGCAGTGAAGCGGGAGCGGGGGCGAACACCGGGGAGCTGTTTTTT.

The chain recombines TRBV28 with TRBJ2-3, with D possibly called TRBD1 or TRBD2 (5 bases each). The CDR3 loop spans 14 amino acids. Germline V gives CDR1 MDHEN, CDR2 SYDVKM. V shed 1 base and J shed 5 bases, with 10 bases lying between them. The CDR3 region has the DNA TGTGCCAGCAGTTTATCGGGGCGGGTAGATACGCAGTATTTT. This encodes CASSLSGRVDTQYF.

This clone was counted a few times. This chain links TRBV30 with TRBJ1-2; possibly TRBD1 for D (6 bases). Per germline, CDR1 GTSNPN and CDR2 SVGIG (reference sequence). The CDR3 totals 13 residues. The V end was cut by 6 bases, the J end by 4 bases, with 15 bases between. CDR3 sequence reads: CACDRISTYGYTF. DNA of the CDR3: TGTGCCTGCGACAGGATAAGTACCTATGGCTACACCTTC.

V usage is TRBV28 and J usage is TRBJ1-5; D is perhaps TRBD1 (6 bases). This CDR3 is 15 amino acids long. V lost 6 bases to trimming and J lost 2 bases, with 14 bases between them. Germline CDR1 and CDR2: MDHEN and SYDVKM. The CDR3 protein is CASSQAGDRNQPQHF. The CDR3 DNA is TGTGCCAGCAGCCAGGCAGGGGACCGCAATCAGCCCCAGCATTTT.

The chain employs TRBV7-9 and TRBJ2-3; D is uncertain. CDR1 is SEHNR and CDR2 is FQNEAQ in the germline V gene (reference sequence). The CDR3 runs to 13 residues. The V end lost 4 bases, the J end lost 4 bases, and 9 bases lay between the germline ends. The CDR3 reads CASSSKVSDTQYF. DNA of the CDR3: TGTGCCAGCAGCTCAAAGGTTTCAGATACGCAGTATTTT.

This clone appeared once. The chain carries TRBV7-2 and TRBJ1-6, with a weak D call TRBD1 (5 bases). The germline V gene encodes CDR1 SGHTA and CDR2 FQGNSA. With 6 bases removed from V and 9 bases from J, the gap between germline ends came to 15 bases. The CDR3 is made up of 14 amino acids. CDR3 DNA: TGTGCCAGCAGAGACGGGGGTGGGCGTTCACCCCTCCACTTT. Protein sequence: CASRDGGGRSPLHF.

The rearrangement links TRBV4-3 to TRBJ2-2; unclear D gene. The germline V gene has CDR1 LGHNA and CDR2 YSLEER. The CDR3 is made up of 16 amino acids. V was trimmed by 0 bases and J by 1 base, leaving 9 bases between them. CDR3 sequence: CASSQDRKENTGELFF. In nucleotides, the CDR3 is TGCGCCAGCAGCCAAGATCGTAAGGAGAACACCGGGGAGCTGTTTTTT.

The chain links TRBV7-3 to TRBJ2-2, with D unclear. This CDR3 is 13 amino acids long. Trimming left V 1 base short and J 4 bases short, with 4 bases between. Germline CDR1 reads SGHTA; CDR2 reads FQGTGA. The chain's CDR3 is CASSLSSTGELFF. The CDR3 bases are TGTGCCAGCAGCTTAAGTTCCACCGGGGAGCTGTTTTTT. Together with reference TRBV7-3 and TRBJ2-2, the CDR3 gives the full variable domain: GAGVSQTPSNKVTEKGKYVELRCDPISGHTALYWYRQSLGQGPEFLIYFQGTGAADDSGLPNDRFFAVRPEGSVSTLKIQRTERGDSAVYLCASSLSSTGELFFGEGSRLTVL.

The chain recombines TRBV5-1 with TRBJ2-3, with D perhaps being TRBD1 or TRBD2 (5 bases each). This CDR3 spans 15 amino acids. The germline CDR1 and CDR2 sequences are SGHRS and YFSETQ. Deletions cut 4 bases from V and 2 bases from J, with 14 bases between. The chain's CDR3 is CASSAVTGTTDTQYF. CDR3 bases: TGCGCCAGCAGCGCCGTAACGGGGACCACAGATACGCAGTATTTT.

CDR3 nucleotides: TGTGCCAGCAGCTTAACGGGAGGGCCCACGGAGACCCAGTACTTC. Translation gives CASSLTGGPTETQYF. This chain links TRBV7-2 with TRBJ2-5, with TRBD2 identical over 8 bases. V lost 2 bases and J lost 5; bases outside the gene matches: 7. Germline V gives CDR1 SGHTA, CDR2 FQGNSA. The CDR3 is 15 residues long.